What follows are 17 T cell receptor beta chains derived from one specimen sequenced in a study of T cells in Graves' hyperthyroidism and ophthalmopathy. Amplified TCR beta CDR3 regions derived from RNA transcripts. With the HTBI primer set, the TCR CDR3 went through a first round of RT-PCR. TCRdb re-analysed the multiplex PCR reads in MiXCR, keeping a single row per CDR3 protein. Altogether around 500,000 distinct CDR3 sequences are present, 22% being singletons, with the ten largest covering about half. Sequenced: blood. The receptor set was obtained from a woman between 70 and 85 years old with Graves' ophthalmopathy.

The rearrangement links TRBV20-1 to TRBJ2-5; no definite D call. Trimming shortened V by 0 bases and J by 0 bases, and 8 bases separated the two germline ends. Germline CDR1 is DFQATT and CDR2 is SNEGSKA (reference sequence). This CDR3 region has 14 residues. The CDR3 DNA sequence: TGCAGTGCTAGAGATGTGGGTCACCAAGAGACCCAGTACTTC. This sequence encodes CSARDVGHQETQYF.

This chain joins TRBV20-1 and TRBJ1-6; no definite D call. The V end was cut by 5 bases, the J end by 10 bases, with 3 bases between. In germline, CDR1 is DFQATT, CDR2 SNEGSKA (reference sequence). The CDR3 is made up of 9 amino acids. The CDR3 is CSAGSPLHF. The CDR3 DNA reads as TGCAGTGCTGGATCACCCCTCCACTTT.

This clonotype was seen at least ten times. The J gene is TRBJ2-7, the V gene TRBV6-2 or TRBV6-3, with D maybe TRBD2 (6 bases). V dropped 3 bases and J dropped 5 bases, with 14 bases sitting between them. Germline V gene sequence: CDR1 MNHEY, CDR2 SVGEGT. CDR3 length: 14 residues. CDR3 bases: TGTGCCAGCAGTTATTCCGGGAGTTGGAACGAGCAGTACTTC. Translation gives CASSYSGSWNEQYF.

The chain has TRBV20-1 and TRBJ1-2, with D unresolved. The CDR3 is made up of 13 amino acids. V was trimmed by 1 base and J by 8 bases, leaving 14 bases between them. Germline assignment: CDR1 DFQATT and CDR2 SNEGSKA (reference sequence). As DNA, the CDR3 is TGCAGTGCTAGAGGGGTCGGGCTTCGGGGCTACACCTTC. Translated, it gives CSARGVGLRGYTF.

This rearrangement joins TRBV4-1 to TRBJ1-1, with a weak D call TRBD1 (5 bases). V lost 0 bases and J lost 6, with 14 bases in between. The CDR3 has 15 amino acids. Germline lookup yields CDR1 MGHRA and CDR2 YSYEKL. The CDR3 region is CASSQERGVIAEAFF. For the CDR3, the DNA is TGCGCCAGCAGCCAAGAACGGGGGGTTATCGCTGAAGCTTTCTTT.

A note on this clonotype: A much more abundant neighbour one base away suggests this may be a read error. This chain links TRBV6-9 with TRBJ2-1; either TRBD1 or TRBD2 may fit D (5 bases each). The CDR3 has 17 amino acids. Germline CDR1 MNHGY, CDR2 SVAAGI. V shed 3 bases and J shed 5 bases, with 20 bases lying between them. The CDR3 region has the DNA TGTGCCAGCAGTTACGATACGGGGCAGGTGATAAACAATGAGCAGTTCTTC. Encoded protein: CASSYDTGQVINNEQFF.

This chain links TRBV7-9 with TRBJ2-1; 9 positions match TRBD2. The CDR3 consists of 15 residues. The germline gives CDR1 SEHNR, CDR2 FQNEAQ (reference sequence). With V trimmed by 6 bases and J by 5 bases, 8 bases remained unmatched. In DNA, the CDR3 is TGTGCCAGCAGACGAAGCGGGAGGCCCCACAATGAGCAGTTCTTC. Translated: CASRRSGRPHNEQFF.

This clonotype has a handful of counts. This chain connects TRBV9 to TRBJ2-2; 8 bases are shared with TRBD1. The CDR3 totals 15 residues. Germline V CDR1 and CDR2: SGDLS, YYNGEE. Trimming at V came to 5 bases and at J to 7 bases, leaving 10 bases not matched to a gene. CDR3 in amino acids: CASRGPGGKDGELFF. CDR3 nucleotide sequence: TGTGCCAGCAGGGGACCAGGGGGCAAAGACGGGGAGCTGTTTTTT.

The chain links TRBV6-2 or TRBV6-3 to TRBJ2-1; 7 bases match TRBD2. This CDR3 is 15 amino acids long. The germline gives CDR1 MNHEY, CDR2 SVGEGT. V was clipped by 6 bases and J by 5 bases; unmatched bases: 10. The CDR3 region has the DNA TGTGCCAGCAGATCTAGCGGAGGTTTAAACAATGAGCAGTTCTTC. Its translation is CASRSSGGLNNEQFF.

This clonotype was seen many times. This chain links TRBV12-3 or TRBV12-4 with TRBJ2-3, with 9 bases lining up with TRBD2. The CDR3 is 16 residues long. The V and J ends lost 6 bases and 5 bases, in that order; junction bases with no gene match: 12. CDR3: CASRYSGSPAGDTQYF. The CDR3 DNA reads TGTGCCAGCAGATATAGCGGGAGTCCGGCAGGAGATACGCAGTATTTT.

There are a few counts of this clonotype. The rearrangement uses TRBV5-1 and TRBJ1-2; possible D gene TRBD1, 5 bases. Trimming took 0 bases from V and 8 from J, leaving 17 bases between them. The CDR3 runs 15 residues. In germline, CDR1 is SGHRS, CDR2 YFSETQ. The CDR3 is CASSLAGEGARGYTF. The CDR3 region has the DNA TGCGCCAGCAGCTTGGCGGGGGAAGGGGCGCGCGGCTACACCTTC.

V and J are TRBV6-1 and TRBJ2-1; 14 bases are a match to TRBD2. The V gene end was trimmed by 5 bases and the J gene end by 9 bases; junction bases not matched to a gene: 6. The CDR3 is 15 residues long. CDR1 is MNHNS and CDR2 is SASEGT in the germline V gene. The CDR3 region is CASSPLGLAGVEQFF. CDR3 bases: TGTGCCAGCAGTCCCCTGGGACTAGCGGGAGTTGAGCAGTTCTTC.

V is TRBV12-3 or TRBV12-4 and J is TRBJ1-6; 7 bases agree with TRBD1. The CDR3 is 14 amino acids. V shed 3 bases and J 10 bases; nucleotides not matched to a gene: 6. CDR3 residues: CASSFSTGSSPLHF. CDR3 bases: TGTGCCAGCAGTTTCTCGACAGGGTCGTCACCCCTCCACTTT.

Comment on this clonotype: This sequence may be a read error, since a much larger clone differs from it by one base. The chain is built from TRBV12-3 or TRBV12-4 and TRBJ1-2, with D possibly being TRBD1 (5 bases). The length of the CDR3 is 13 residues. The V gene lost 2 bases and the J gene lost 5 bases, with 9 bases spanning the gap. Here the CDR3 DNA reads TGTGCCAGCAGTTTACCGGGGCCGTATGGCTACACCTTC. Its translation: CASSLPGPYGYTF.

The chain is built from TRBV4-2 and TRBJ2-3; D unresolved. V was cut by 6 bases and J by 2 bases, with 12 bases left in between. The CDR3 is 14 amino acids. CDR1 is LGHNA, CDR2 YNFKEQ, per germline. The CDR3 protein is CASRTWMDTDTQYF. DNA for the CDR3: TGTGCCAGCAGAACGTGGATGGACACAGATACGCAGTATTTT.

V usage is TRBV2 and J usage is TRBJ2-7, with 8 positions matching TRBD1. CDR1 and CDR2 from the germline V gene are SNHLY and FYNNEI. CDR3 length equals 14 residues. V was pared by 5 bases and J by 4 bases, with 7 bases of the junction left unmatched. This chain's CDR3 is CASSMADRGYEQYF. In nucleotides, the CDR3 is TGTGCCAGCAGTATGGCCGACAGGGGATACGAGCAGTACTTC.

The rearrangement joins TRBV20-1 to TRBJ2-1, with 11 bases aligning to TRBD2. V lost 3 bases to trimming and J lost 7 bases; unmatched junction nucleotides: 8. The germline V gene encodes CDR1 DFQATT and CDR2 SNEGSKA (reference sequence). The length of the CDR3 is 15 residues. In DNA, the CDR3 is TGCAGTGCTAGGGTAGCGGGAGGGGGGCTGAATGAGCAGTTCTTC. It encodes CSARVAGGGLNEQFF.